This entry lists 32 T cell receptor beta chains sequenced from one sample in a study of tumor-infiltrating lymphocytes in primary liver carcinoma. Production of TCR beta cDNA used about 500 ng total RNA together with a constant-region primer. ARM-PCR was slightly modified, and three nested multiplex PCR rounds with it gave rise to the TCR beta libraries. Primers for the first two PCR rounds were TRBV1-TRBV30 forward primers and a C-beta reverse primer (around 10 cycles per round). TCRdb reanalysed the multiplex PCR reads using MiXCR and keeps one entry per CDR3 protein. The table shows 310,000 or so distinct CDR3 sequences, with 50% to 60% occurring only once. Unsorted whole blood supplied the blood RNA, and germline DNA was isolated too. The sequenced sample consisted of peripheral blood. The receptor set was obtained from a woman aged 25-40 years with primary liver carcinoma and hepatitis B virus infection.

The gene calls are TRBV7-9 and TRBJ2-1; 12 bases map to TRBD2. The CDR3 loop spans 16 amino acids. The V gene's germline CDR1 is SEHNR and CDR2 FQNEAQ (reference sequence). V gave up 3 bases and J gave up 5 bases; unmatched junction bases: 5. This chain's CDR3 is CASSFKGLAGHNEQFF. CDR3 nucleotides: TGTGCCAGCAGCTTTAAGGGACTAGCGGGCCACAATGAGCAGTTCTTC.

A remark on this clonotype: Mismatch with germline at one junction end may stem from a read error. V gene TRBV30 combines with J gene TRBJ2-3; D is undetermined. Germline CDR1 reads GTSNPN; CDR2 reads SVGIG (reference sequence). This CDR3 is 13 amino acids long. For the CDR3, the DNA is TGTGCCTGGAGTGAGGGTACCACAGATAGGCAGTATTTT. Translation: CAWSEGTTDRQYF.

This clonotype has just one count. J is TRBJ2-6 and V is TRBV10-3; D could derive from TRBD1 or TRBD2 (6 bases each). The CDR3 covers 15 residues. Trimming shortened V by 4 bases and J by 4 bases, and 11 bases separated the two germline ends. Germline V gene sequence: CDR1 ENHRY, CDR2 SYGVKD. This chain's CDR3 is CAISGGAPGANVLTF. CDR3 nucleotide sequence: TGTGCCATCAGTGGGGGGGCGCCCGGGGCCAACGTCCTGACTTTC.

J is TRBJ2-2 and V is TRBV6-2 or TRBV6-3, with 10 bases matching TRBD2. Germline loops: CDR1 MNHEY, CDR2 SVGEGT. The junction had 9 bases not matched to a gene; V was cut back by 7 bases and J by 4 bases. The CDR3 contains 16 residues. CDR3 protein: CASISTSGMGTGELFF. DNA for the CDR3: TGTGCCAGCATAAGTACTAGCGGGATGGGCACCGGGGAGCTGTTTTTT.

Note on this clonotype: At one boundary the junction diverges from the germline segment, which might be a read error. The chain uses TRBV12-5 and TRBJ1-1; the D is unclear. Germline CDR1 LGHNT, CDR2 FRNRAP. The CDR3 length is 11 residues. The CDR3 coding sequence is TGTGTTAGTGGGCCCTGGCCCGAAGCTTTCTTT. Its translation is CVSGPWPEAFF.

J is TRBJ2-3 and V is TRBV5-4, with D unresolved. Between the trimmed V and J ends, which lost 1 base and 5 bases, there was a span of 8 bases. This CDR3 is 13 amino acids long. The V gene's germline CDR1 is SGHNT and CDR2 YYREEE (reference sequence). The chain's CDR3 is CASSLWPGDTQYF. DNA for the CDR3: TGTGCCAGCAGCTTGTGGCCCGGAGATACGCAGTATTTT.

Concerning this clonotype itself: One end of the junction fails to match germline, which may point to a read error. The chain's CDR3 is CANSQDYPETYEQYF. DNA for the CDR3: TGCGCCAACAGCCAAGATTACCCTGAAACCTACGAGCAGTACTTC. This chain joins TRBV4-1 and TRBJ2-7, with unresolved D. The CDR3 has 15 residues. The germline CDR1 and CDR2 sequences are MGHRA and YSYEKL.

This clonotype was recorded only once. A read error may account for a junction end that differs from germline. The rearrangement links TRBV11-2 to TRBJ2-2; D might be TRBD2 (6 bases). Germline assignment: CDR1 SGHAT and CDR2 FQNNGV. The CDR3 has 15 residues. The CDR3 is CARSLVGGMSGELFF. The CDR3 nucleotides are TGTGCCCGCAGCTTAGTTGGCGGGATGTCGGGGGAGCTGTTTTTT.

The sample holds one count of this clonotype. Mismatch with germline at one junction end may stem from a read error. The V and J genes are TRBV11-2 and TRBJ1-2; D perhaps matches TRBD1 (5 bases). Germline CDR1 SGHAT, CDR2 FQNNGV. The CDR3 spans 13 residues. CDR3 nucleotides: TGTGCTAGCAGCGGAGGGACTTCGTATGGTTACGCCTTC. It yields the protein CASSGGTSYGYAF.

Details on this clonotype: The junction shows a germline mismatch at one end, possibly a read error. The CDR3 region is CAGSFDLAGGRKQYF. The CDR3 DNA follows: TGTGCCGGCAGCTTTGATCTGGCGGGAGGTCGCAAGCAGTACTTC. This chain joins TRBV11-2 and TRBJ2-7, with 8 nucleotides matching TRBD2. The germline CDR1 and CDR2 sequences are SGHAT and FQNNGV. The CDR3 runs to 15 residues.

V and J are TRBV12-3 or TRBV12-4 and TRBJ2-4; D remains ambiguous. The CDR3 totals 13 residues. Trimming cost V 7 bases and J 8 bases, with 15 bases left between them. The CDR3 bases are TGTGCCAGCACCCGAATGGATTTGGACATTCAGTACTTC. Amino acids: CASTRMDLDIQYF.

As concerns this clonotype: One end of the junction is discordant with germline, which a read error may explain. The rearrangement uses TRBV5-4 and TRBJ2-1; D ambiguous. CDR3 length: 13 amino acids. The germline V gene has CDR1 SGHNT and CDR2 YYREEE (reference sequence). DNA for the CDR3: TGTGCCAGTAGCTTGGAAACTCCCCTCGAGCAGTTCTTC. It translates to CASSLETPLEQFF. Full variable domain (missing parts from reference TRBV5-4 and TRBJ2-1): ETGVTQSPTHLIKTRGQQVTLRCSSQSGHNTVSWYQQALGQGPQFIFQYYREEENGRGNFPPRFSGLQFPNYSSELNVNALELDDSALYLCASSLETPLEQFFGPGTRLTVL.

Details on this clonotype: A much larger clone lies a single base off, so this may be a read error. The V and J genes are TRBV6-5 and TRBJ1-4; no clear D gene. The V gene's germline CDR1 is MNHEY and CDR2 SVGAGI. The CDR3 spans 13 residues. The germline V and J ends were trimmed by 8 bases and 6 bases, with 13 bases remaining between them. The DNA of the CDR3 is TGTGCCAGCTGCCACGACGGGGATGAAAAACTGTTTTTT. Its protein product is CASCHDGDEKLFF.

With regard to this clonotype: The final CDR3 position lacks the conserved phenylalanine or tryptophan, pointing to a likely read error. The genes are TRBV5-6 and TRBJ2-6; D unresolved. Germline V CDR1 and CDR2: SGHDT, YYEEEE. The length of the CDR3 is 16 residues. The V gene lost 4 bases and the J gene lost 0 bases, with 11 bases spanning the gap. In DNA form, the CDR3 reads TGTGCCAGCAGCCAACGACTGCCCTCTGGGGCCAACGTCCTGACTTCC. Its protein is CASSQRLPSGANVLTS.

There are a few counts of this clonotype. The chain employs TRBV12-5 and TRBJ2-3, with D unresolved. Germline CDR1 LGHNT, CDR2 FRNRAP. The CDR3 is 13 amino acids. Trimming pared 5 bases from V and 2 bases from J, leaving 8 bases between. CDR3 amino acids: CASGTLNTDTQYF. CDR3 nucleotide sequence: TGTGCTAGTGGTACGCTAAACACAGATACGCAGTATTTT.

Only a few counts were recorded for this clonotype. The chain has TRBV30 and TRBJ2-2; perhaps TRBD2 as D (5 bases). This CDR3 comprises 16 residues. Germline V lookup: CDR1 GTSNPN, CDR2 SVGIG (reference sequence). Trimming left V 0 bases short and J 7 bases short, with 18 bases between. As DNA, the CDR3 is TGTGCCTGGAGTGTACTAGATCCAGGATCCGGCGGGGAGCTGTTTTTT. Protein: CAWSVLDPGSGGELFF.

CDR3 sequence: CASSPMTPWEETQYF. The DNA of the CDR3 is TGTGCCAGCAGTCCCATGACGCCCTGGGAAGAGACCCAGTACTTC. The V call is TRBV28, the J call TRBJ2-5; no clear D. Trimming removed 5 bases at V and 3 bases at J, with 16 bases between. This CDR3 comprises 15 residues. The germline V gene has CDR1 MDHEN and CDR2 SYDVKM.

This clonotype was found many times. V and J are TRBV11-2 and TRBJ2-1, with a tentative D call TRBD1 (5 bases). Deletions cut 0 bases from V and 10 bases from J, with 10 bases between. Germline CDR1 reads SGHAT; CDR2 reads FQNNGV. The CDR3 runs 13 residues. The CDR3 loop reads CASSLDRVGEQFF. In DNA, the CDR3 is TGTGCCAGCAGCTTAGACAGGGTTGGAGAGCAGTTCTTC.

The V and J genes are TRBV4-1 and TRBJ1-2, with D perhaps TRBD1 (5 bases). Trimming removed 0 bases from V and 8 bases from J, with 16 bases in between. Germline CDR1 MGHRA, CDR2 YSYEKL. The CDR3 is made up of 15 amino acids. The CDR3 reads CASSQEIQAAWGYTF. The CDR3 region has the DNA TGCGCCAGCAGCCAAGAAATACAGGCCGCCTGGGGCTACACCTTC.

A word on this clonotype: This may be a read error, as it is one base from a much larger clone. J is TRBJ2-7 and V is TRBV6-5; D remains unclear. This CDR3 has 11 residues. Germline CDR1 is MNHEY and CDR2 is SVGAGI. Trimming removed 2 bases from V and 7 bases from J, with 6 bases in between. CDR3: CASSYRGEQYF. The CDR3 DNA reads as TGTGCCAGCAGTTACAGAGGAGAGCAGTACTTC.

A remark on this clonotype: Its ends do not fully match the called genes, so a read error is possible. The chain has TRBV11-2 and TRBJ2-7; 10 bases align to TRBD2. This CDR3 spans 14 amino acids. From germline, CDR1 is SGHAT and CDR2 FQNNGV. The CDR3 spells CASSLALAGAEQYF. CDR3 nucleotides: TGTGCCAGCAGCTTAGCCCTAGCGGGAGCGGAGCAGTATTTC.

CDR3 amino acids: CVSSTTGGVDDEKLFF. The CDR3 nucleotides read TGTGTCAGCAGCACTACAGGGGGCGTGGATGATGAAAAACTGTTTTTT. The V call is TRBV21-1, the J call TRBJ1-4; TRBD1, the table's D call, lacks a check against the DNA. TRBV21-1 is flagged as a pseudogene. CDR3 length: 16 residues.

The rearrangement links TRBV5-1 to TRBJ2-2; maybe TRBD2 (6 bases). CDR3 length: 16 residues. Germline V gene lookup returns CDR1 SGHRS and CDR2 YFSETQ. V dropped 0 bases and J dropped 3 bases, with 12 bases sitting between them. For the CDR3, the DNA is TGCGCCAGCAGCTTGGATCCGGGAGTCGACACCGGGGAGCTGTTTTTT. It encodes CASSLDPGVDTGELFF. The full variable domain, completed using reference TRBV5-1 and TRBJ2-2, is KAGVTQTPRYLIKTRGQQVTLSCSPISGHRSVSWYQQTPGQGLQFLFEYFSETQRNKGNFPGRFSGRQFSNSRSEMNVSTLELGDSALYLCASSLDPGVDTGELFFGEGSRLTVL.

The CDR3 is CASSGGRDPPGETQYF. Written as DNA, the CDR3 is TGTGCCAGCAGTGGAGGCCGGGACCCCCCCGGAGAGACCCAGTACTTC. The chain couples TRBV6-1 to TRBJ2-5; D tentatively fits TRBD1 or TRBD2 (5 bases each). The length of the CDR3 is 16 residues. Germline lookup yields CDR1 MNHNS and CDR2 SASEGT. Between the trimmed V and J ends, which lost 4 bases and 4 bases, there was a span of 19 bases.

The CDR3 spells CASSEKGTGLSELFF. CDR3 coding DNA: TGTGCCAGCAGTGAAAAGGGGACGGGACTTTCGGAGCTGTTTTTT. The chain joins TRBV2 to TRBJ2-2; tentative D call: TRBD2 (6 bases). V was pared by 2 bases and J by 10 bases, with 17 bases between. The CDR3 loop spans 15 amino acids. Germline CDR1 is SNHLY and CDR2 is FYNNEI.

Regarding this clonotype: This sequence may be a read error, since a much larger clone differs from it by one base. The rearrangement uses TRBV4-3 and TRBJ2-1, with TRBD2 identical over 7 bases. The CDR3 is made up of 18 amino acids. CDR1 is LGHNA and CDR2 is YSLEER in the germline V gene. CDR3 protein: CASGQTFQGGSSYNEQFF. The CDR3 DNA reads TGCGCCAGCGGCCAGACTTTCCAAGGCGGGAGCTCCTACAATGAGCAGTTCTTC.

The rearrangement uses TRBV28 and TRBJ2-2; possible D gene TRBD2, 5 bases. The germline gives CDR1 MDHEN, CDR2 SYDVKM. V was pared by 3 bases and J by 2 bases, with 16 bases between. The CDR3 runs to 17 residues. CDR3 in amino acids: CASSFPPYGVNTGELFF. CDR3 DNA sequence: TGTGCCAGCAGTTTTCCACCTTACGGGGTAAACACCGGGGAGCTGTTTTTT.

A word on this clonotype: At one of its ends the junction is not consistent with the germline gene, which may arise from a read error. J is TRBJ2-2 and V is TRBV12-3 or TRBV12-4, with TRBD1 identical over 7 bases. CDR3 length: 17 residues. The CDR3 DNA follows: TGTGCCGGCAGCCACGATCCGGGACAGAAGAACACCGGGGAGCTGTTTTTC. Its translation is CAGSHDPGQKNTGELFF.

About this clonotype itself: This may arise from a read error, as a much more abundant clone is one base away. The genes are TRBV29-1 and TRBJ2-1; D is tentatively TRBD1 or TRBD2 (5 bases each). V was pared by 7 bases and J by 7 bases, with 14 bases between. The CDR3 is made up of 12 amino acids. In germline, CDR1 is SQVTM, CDR2 ANQGSEA. The CDR3 DNA follows: TGCAGCGGTGGTTTTGGGGGAAATGAGCAGTTCTTC. Its translation: CSGGFGGNEQFF.

This clonotype was detected once. An end of the junction differs from the germline gene, which may be a read error. V gene TRBV6-5 combines with J gene TRBJ2-1; 7 nucleotides align to TRBD2. This CDR3 has 15 amino acids. Germline V gene data show CDR1 as MNHEY and CDR2 as SVGAGI. The CDR3 here is CASRQPGLSNNERFF. CDR3 nucleotides: TGTGCCAGCAGACAACCGGGACTATCTAACAATGAGCGGTTCTTC.

The chain uses TRBV28 and TRBJ1-5, with a possible D match to TRBD1 (5 bases). The CDR3 totals 14 residues. CDR1 and CDR2 (germline): MDHEN, SYDVKM. Trimming took off 2 bases at V and 3 bases at J, with 8 bases between the two ends. The chain's CDR3 is CASSLTGPNQPQHF. The CDR3 region has the DNA TGTGCCAGCAGTTTAACAGGCCCCAATCAGCCCCAGCATTTT.

This clonotype was seen a few times. The CDR3, as DNA: TGCGCCAGCAGCCAAGAGAAGGACGGCGAGCAGTACTTC. Protein sequence: CASSQEKDGEQYF. V usage is TRBV4-3 and J usage is TRBJ2-7, with D unclear. This CDR3 spans 13 amino acids. V shed 0 bases and J shed 6 bases, with 9 bases lying between them. Germline CDR1 and CDR2: LGHNA and YSLEER.